The source of this T cell receptor (beta chain) is a study of blood T cells in healthy people across ages. Study as a whole: Per two T cells, about one barcoded beta molecule was captured through template switching.

This clonotype occurred many times. Its cognate antigen is unknown. A second PCR, run for roughly 7 to 12 cycles, used a sample-barcoded 5' primer plus a J-beta primer mix. TCRdb independently ran MiXCR on the 5' RACE reads; one entry per CDR3 protein. Of hundreds of thousands of distinct CDR3 sequences listed, around 30% were seen once; the top ten hold 29%. General study points: Naive CD4+ cell counts and diversity both ran higher in long-lived than in aged donors.

The total RNA that was extracted per sample amounted to at least 5 micrograms. This TCR was sampled from a woman aged 70-85 years in good health. What was sequenced was blood.

The CDR3 here is CASSWTDKRETQYF. CDR3 DNA: TGTGCCAGCAGCTGGACGGACAAACGGGAGACCCAGTACTTC. The chain employs TRBV11-2 and TRBJ2-5; weak D call: TRBD1 (5 bases). CDR1 and CDR2 from the germline V gene are SGHAT and FQNNGV. The V gene lost 4 bases and the J gene lost 5 bases, with 14 bases spanning the gap. The CDR3 sequence is 14 residues long.